These 23 T cell receptor beta chains were sequenced from one sample in a study of T cells of healthy individuals. In TCRdb, the 5' RACE reads were re-called with MiXCR into one record per CDR3 protein. Of more than 60,000 distinct CDR3 sequences listed, roughly 15% are singletons. These receptor sequences come from a human donor in good health.

The chain has TRBV7-4 and TRBJ2-1, with 12 bases fitting TRBD2. The junction had 4 bases not matched to a gene; V was cut back by 5 bases and J by 5 bases. CDR3 length equals 15 residues. The germline CDR1 and CDR2 sequences are SGHVT and SQSDAQ. CDR3 amino acids: CASSPSGGADNEQFF. The CDR3 region has the DNA TGTGCCAGCAGCCCTAGCGGGGGGGCCGACAATGAGCAGTTCTTC.

This clonotype was recorded a few times. The V gene is TRBV7-9, the J gene TRBJ1-2; D may be TRBD1 (6 bases). Germline V gene sequence: CDR1 SEHNR, CDR2 FQNEAQ (reference sequence). This CDR3 comprises 13 residues. V lost 2 bases and J lost 6, with 10 bases in between. In nucleotides, the CDR3 is TGTGCCAGCAGCTTAATGGGGGCGGATGGCTACACCTTC. It specifies CASSLMGADGYTF.

The chain has TRBV12-3 or TRBV12-4 and TRBJ1-3, with D possibly TRBD1 on 5 matching bases. Trimming removed 11 bases at V and 0 bases at J, with 14 bases between. This CDR3 has 14 amino acids. CDR3 amino acids: CAGRDASSGNTIYF. The CDR3 DNA follows: TGTGCCGGAAGGGACGCTAGCTCTGGAAACACCATATATTTT.

The chain carries TRBV5-1 and TRBJ2-7; the D is unclear. In germline, CDR1 is SGHRS, CDR2 YFSETQ. V lost 4 bases and J lost 0, with 11 bases in between. The length of the CDR3 is 14 residues. The CDR3 reads CASSRSPSSYEQYF. The CDR3 bases are TGCGCCAGCAGCCGGAGCCCTAGCTCCTACGAGCAGTACTTC. Based on the CDR3 plus reference TRBV5-1 and TRBJ2-7, the full variable domain is KAGVTQTPRYLIKTRGQQVTLSCSPISGHRSVSWYQQTPGQGLQFLFEYFSETQRNKGNFPGRFSGRQFSNSRSEMNVSTLELGDSALYLCASSRSPSSYEQYFGPGTRLTVT.

Regarding this clonotype: A much bigger clone sits one base away, suggesting this may be a read error. The rearrangement joins TRBV7-2 to TRBJ2-3; 7 bases map to TRBD2. The CDR3 is 14 residues long. V lost 6 bases, J lost 6 bases, and 9 bases stayed unmatched. Germline V lookup: CDR1 SGHTA, CDR2 FQGNSA. The CDR3 region has the DNA TGTGCCAGCAGTCATAAGGCGGGAGTTGATACGCAGTATTTT. This sequence encodes CASSHKAGVDTQYF.

This clonotype was found a few times. This chain uses TRBV7-9 with TRBJ2-1, with D unresolved. V shed 1 base and J shed 0 bases, with 10 bases lying between them. CDR3 length: 16 residues. Germline-derived CDR1 and CDR2 are SEHNR and FQNEAQ (reference sequence). The CDR3 DNA reads TGTGCCAGCAGCTTAGACGGAGAAAGCTCCTACAATGAGCAGTTCTTC. Residues: CASSLDGESSYNEQFF.

This chain connects TRBV19 to TRBJ2-5; TRBD2 agrees at 7 bases. The germline V gene encodes CDR1 LNHDA and CDR2 SQIVND (reference sequence). This CDR3 has 14 residues. V lost 2 bases and J lost 5; bases outside the gene matches: 5. This chain's CDR3 is CASSILGEGETQYF. The CDR3 bases are TGTGCCAGTAGTATATTGGGGGAGGGGGAGACCCAGTACTTC. Combining the CDR3 with reference TRBV19 and TRBJ2-5 gives the whole variable domain DGGITQSPKYLFRKEGQNVTLSCEQNLNHDAMYWYRQDPGQGLRLIYYSQIVNDFQKGDIAEGYSVSREKKESFPLTVTSAQKNPTAFYLCASSILGEGETQYFGPGTRLLVL.

This clonotype was counted ten times or more. V usage is TRBV10-3 and J usage is TRBJ1-5; D not certain. The CDR3 totals 13 residues. V was trimmed by 3 bases and J by 3 bases, leaving 6 bases between them. Germline V CDR1 and CDR2: ENHRY, SYGVKD. CDR3 amino acids: CAISDRPNQPQHF. The CDR3 DNA is TGTGCCATCAGTGACAGGCCCAATCAGCCCCAGCATTTT.

The chain couples TRBV9 to TRBJ2-6; D is unclear. There are 15 residues in the CDR3. Germline V gene lookup returns CDR1 SGDLS and CDR2 YYNGEE. The V end lost 6 bases, the J end lost 1 base, and 11 bases lay between the germline ends. This CDR3 reads CASTLLGSGANVLTF. DNA of the CDR3: TGTGCCAGCACCCTACTTGGGTCTGGGGCCAACGTCCTGACTTTC. Together with reference TRBV9 and TRBJ2-6, the CDR3 gives the full variable domain: DSGVTQTPKHLITATGQRVTLRCSPRSGDLSVYWYQQSLDQGLQFLIQYYNGEERAKGNILERFSAQQFPDLHSELNLSSLELGDSALYFCASTLLGSGANVLTFGAGSRLTVL.

CDR3 residues: CASSPRTSGRTYNEQFF. As DNA, the CDR3 is TGTGCCAGTAGCCCCCGGACTAGCGGGAGGACCTACAATGAGCAGTTCTTC. The gene calls are TRBV19 and TRBJ2-1; 14 positions match TRBD2. From germline, CDR1 is LNHDA and CDR2 SQIVND (reference sequence). V was clipped by 6 bases and J by 2 bases; unmatched bases: 6. This CDR3 has 17 amino acids.

This clonotype appeared many times. This chain connects TRBV9 to TRBJ2-1; 12 bases match TRBD2. This CDR3 spans 14 amino acids. After removal of 4 bases from V and 4 bases from J, the junction contained 0 bases not matched to a gene. CDR1 and CDR2 (germline): SGDLS, YYNGEE. As DNA, the CDR3 is TGTGCCAGCAGCCTAGCGGGAGGGTACAATGAGCAGTTCTTC. Translation gives CASSLAGGYNEQFF.

This clonotype was seen a handful of times. CDR3 loop: CASSRNDRAEQYF. Here the CDR3 DNA reads TGTGCCAGCAGCCGAAATGACAGGGCCGAGCAGTACTTC. The V call is TRBV7-2, the J call TRBJ2-7; 7 nucleotides agree with TRBD1. Germline-derived CDR1 and CDR2 are SGHTA and FQGNSA. The CDR3 consists of 13 residues. After removal of 5 bases from V and 6 bases from J, the junction contained 7 bases not matched to a gene.

The chain has TRBV2 and TRBJ1-2, with D maybe TRBD1 (6 bases). The CDR3 covers 12 residues. The V end was cut by 7 bases, the J end by 4 bases, with 10 bases between. CDR1 and CDR2 (germline): SNHLY, FYNNEI. Here the CDR3 reads CASTQDSYGYTF. The CDR3 nucleotides are TGTGCCAGCACTCAGGACAGCTATGGCTACACCTTC.

This clonotype was seen ten or more times. J is TRBJ2-2 and V is TRBV4-3; 8 positions agree with TRBD1. The CDR3 runs 16 residues. CDR1 and CDR2 (germline): LGHNA, YSLEER. The J segment lost 3 bases and the V segment lost 4 bases, leaving 7 bases of the junction unmatched. The CDR3, as DNA: TGCGCCAGCAGCCCCGACAGGGGAATCTACACCGGGGAGCTGTTTTTT. Protein sequence: CASSPDRGIYTGELFF.

This clonotype was detected many times. The chain couples TRBV20-1 to TRBJ2-4; maybe TRBD1 (6 bases). Germline CDR1 DFQATT, CDR2 SNEGSKA (reference sequence). The CDR3 is 16 amino acids. V dropped 0 bases and J dropped 1 base, with 13 bases sitting between them. The CDR3 region has the DNA TGCAGTGCTAGAGATAATGGGGGCATGGCCAAAAACATTCAGTACTTC. Translation: CSARDNGGMAKNIQYF.

The chain recombines TRBV27 with TRBJ2-7; 7 nucleotides align to TRBD1. Germline loops: CDR1 MNHEY, CDR2 SMNVEV (reference sequence). This CDR3 comprises 12 residues. Trimming removed 5 bases from V and 4 bases from J; junction bases left unmatched: 2. The CDR3 reads CASSQQGYEQYF. Here the CDR3 DNA reads TGTGCCAGCAGTCAACAGGGGTACGAGCAGTACTTC.

V gene TRBV6-6 combines with J gene TRBJ2-7; D might be TRBD1 (6 bases). The ends were cut back, 1 base at V and 3 bases at J, with 10 bases in the middle. Germline V lookup: CDR1 MNHNY, CDR2 SVGAGI (reference sequence). This CDR3 region has 14 residues. The CDR3 nucleotides read TGTGCCAGCAGTTACTTCCGGGACAACTACGAGCAGTACTTC. Amino acids: CASSYFRDNYEQYF.

This chain joins TRBV3-1 and TRBJ1-1; 7 positions agree with TRBD1. In germline, CDR1 is LGHDT, CDR2 YNNKEL (reference sequence). The V and J ends lost 1 base and 6 bases, in that order; junction bases with no gene match: 20. The CDR3 consists of 19 residues. CDR3 bases: TGTGCCAGCAGCCAAGGACAGAGGGGACAGCCCAGCAAAGGGTCTGAAGCTTTCTTT. It encodes CASSQGQRGQPSKGSEAFF.

This clonotype was picked up a small number of times. The chain couples TRBV4-3 to TRBJ1-5; D is unclear. V dropped 0 bases and J dropped 7 bases, with 7 bases sitting between them. The CDR3 runs 13 residues. Germline CDR1 reads LGHNA; CDR2 reads YSLEER. The CDR3 nucleotides read TGCGCCAGCAGCCAAGAAGTGAGACAGCCCCAGCATTTT. This sequence encodes CASSQEVRQPQHF.

The chain couples TRBV2 to TRBJ2-1, with 11 bases fitting TRBD2. The trim removed 6 bases at V and 2 bases at J, leaving 9 bases unmatched. From germline, CDR1 is SNHLY and CDR2 FYNNEI. The CDR3 contains 17 residues. The CDR3 loop is CASSSTSGRTPYNEQFF. For the CDR3, the DNA is TGTGCCAGCAGCTCCACTAGCGGGAGAACGCCCTACAATGAGCAGTTCTTC.

Many counts were recorded for this clonotype. The CDR3 sequence: CASSSDRGNTDTQYF. In DNA form, the CDR3 reads TGCGCCAGCAGCAGCGATCGGGGAAACACAGATACGCAGTATTTT. This chain joins TRBV4-1 and TRBJ2-3; TRBD2 is a possible D gene (5 bases). Germline V gene lookup returns CDR1 MGHRA and CDR2 YSYEKL. V lost 5 bases and J 2 bases, leaving 14 bases between the germline ends. This CDR3 is 15 amino acids long.

The CDR3 loop reads CSVTYSDTQYF. CDR3 nucleotide sequence: TGCAGTGTTACATACTCAGATACGCAGTATTTT. The chain uses TRBV20-1 and TRBJ2-3; D not certain. Trimming shortened V by 7 bases and J by 4 bases, and 9 bases separated the two germline ends. Germline assignment: CDR1 DFQATT and CDR2 SNEGSKA (reference sequence). This CDR3 contains 11 residues.

The table lists this clonotype with a few counts. The chain joins TRBV27 to TRBJ2-1, with 9 positions matching TRBD2. There are 16 residues in the CDR3. In germline, CDR1 is MNHEY, CDR2 SMNVEV (reference sequence). With 7 bases clipped from V and 0 bases from J, the junction kept 7 bases outside the gene matches. The CDR3 protein is CASNPWGLASYNEQFF. CDR3 sequence (DNA): TGTGCCAGCAATCCCTGGGGACTAGCCTCCTACAATGAGCAGTTCTTC.